This paragraph reports one TCR beta chain. Its antigen is still unknown. The authors produced TCR alpha and TCR beta cDNA libraries with sample barcodes and UMIs by 5'RACE using constant-segment primers. TCRdb ran MiXCR on the 5' RACE reads and lists one entry per CDR3 protein. The sample contains roughly 510,000 distinct CDR3 sequences, 17% of which appear only once. The sample is drawn from a study of T-cell memory formation after mild COVID-19. The germline CDR1 and CDR2 sequences are MNHNS and SASEGT. V lost 3 bases to trimming and J lost 6 bases, with 12 bases between them. This CDR3 region has 13 residues. Study conclusions and caveats: CD4+ contracting clones were mainly CM and EM; CD8+ ones, EMRA.

The clonotype comes from an adult woman who had mild COVID-19 (a few samples of this study predate the infection). Cell type and time point are not known. The chain recombines TRBV6-1 with TRBJ2-7; D perhaps matches TRBD1 (5 bases). The sequencing input was PBMCs or a T cell subset sorted from them (not recorded which). Here the CDR3 DNA reads TGTGCCAGCAGTGAGTCCAGGGTCTTCGAGCAGTACTTC. As protein: CASSESRVFEQYF.